Below, 20 T cell receptor beta chains from the same sample are listed, as sequenced in a study of blood T cell repertoires in COVID-19. The data were produced by immunoSEQ multiplex PCR, yet TCRdb's version contains in-frame clones alone and is incomplete. This table has 70,000 or so clones, around 82% appearing once. The sequencing input was peripheral blood. The receptors were sampled from a human donor in a cohort sampled during active COVID-19.

The V call is TRBV5-1, the J call TRBJ1-1, with 8 positions matching TRBD1. The junction had 8 bases not matched to a gene; V was cut back by 1 base and J by 6 bases. CDR3 length: 15 amino acids. Germline V gene lookup returns CDR1 SGHRS and CDR2 YFSETQ. The CDR3 here is CASSLLGRGPAEAFF. The CDR3, as DNA: TGCGCCAGCAGCTTGTTGGGCAGGGGGCCGGCTGAAGCTTTCTTT.

The V call is TRBV6-5, the J call TRBJ1-2, with 9 bases identical to TRBD1. V lost 6 bases, J lost 4 bases, and 9 bases stayed unmatched. The germline CDR1 and CDR2 sequences are MNHEY and SVGAGI. This CDR3 has 15 residues. CDR3 sequence: CASRRDREGSYGYTF. The CDR3 region has the DNA TGTGCCAGCAGAAGGGACAGGGAGGGTAGCTATGGCTACACCTTC.

The J gene is TRBJ1-1, the V gene TRBV15; D might be TRBD1 (6 bases). This CDR3 contains 14 residues. Trimming cost V 3 bases and J 0 bases, with 8 bases left between them. Germline CDR1 reads LNHNV; CDR2 reads YYDKDF (reference sequence). The CDR3 nucleotides are TGTGCCACCAGCAGCAGGGGCATGAACACTGAAGCTTTCTTT. This encodes CATSSRGMNTEAFF. Full variable domain (outside the CDR3, taken from reference TRBV15 and TRBJ1-1): DAMVIQNPRYQVTQFGKPVTLSCSQTLNHNVMYWYQQKSSQAPKLLFHYYDKDFNNEADTPDNFQSRRPNTSFCFLDIRSPGLGDTAMYLCATSSRGMNTEAFFGQGTRLTVV.

CDR3 sequence reads: CASSPRTGGNTEAFF. CDR3 DNA sequence: TGTGCCAGCAGCCCGCGGACAGGGGGGAACACTGAAGCTTTCTTT. V is TRBV3-1 (or the pseudogene TRBV3-2) and J is TRBJ1-1, with 10 bases that match TRBD1. This CDR3 has 15 amino acids. Germline values: CDR1 LGHDT, CDR2 YNNKEL (reference sequence). The V and J ends lost 4 bases and 1 base, in that order; junction bases with no gene match: 3.

The V gene is TRBV21-1, the J gene TRBJ2-4; the table assigns TRBD2, which was not confirmed against the DNA. TRBV21-1 is a listed pseudogene. This CDR3 contains 19 residues. The CDR3 bases are TGTGCCAGCAGCGCGACTAGCGGGAGAGCCGGGGAAGACAAAAACATTCAGTACTTC. This sequence encodes CASSATSGRAGEDKNIQYF.

V usage is TRBV7-2 and J usage is TRBJ1-1, with a possible D match to TRBD1 (6 bases). The V gene lost 2 bases and the J gene lost 9 bases, with 13 bases spanning the gap. CDR1 is SGHTA, CDR2 FQGNSA, per germline. There are 13 residues in the CDR3. CDR3 sequence (DNA): TGTGCCAGCAGCTTAACAGGGTATGAGCAAGCTTTCTTT. Amino acids: CASSLTGYEQAFF.

The V call is TRBV27, the J call TRBJ2-7; D is possibly TRBD1 (6 bases). Trimming shortened V by 4 bases and J by 6 bases, and 16 bases separated the two germline ends. This CDR3 is 14 amino acids long. Germline CDR1 and CDR2: MNHEY and SMNVEV (reference sequence). The CDR3 loop reads CASSYREISGEQYF. DNA for the CDR3: TGTGCCAGCAGTTACAGGGAGATTTCTGGCGAGCAGTACTTC.

This rearrangement joins TRBV6-2 or TRBV6-3 to TRBJ1-1; D is undetermined. The germline V gene encodes CDR1 MNHEY and CDR2 SVGEGT. CDR3 length: 14 residues. V was clipped by 2 bases and J by 2 bases, with 9 bases between them. The CDR3 DNA is TGTGCCAGCAGTTACGTGGGCAGCAACACTGAAGCTTTCTTT. Translated: CASSYVGSNTEAFF.

A single count supports this clone. CDR3 bases: TGTGCCAGCAGTGGGTCCCCGTGGGAGGGCACCTACGAGCAGTACTTC. It translates to CASSGSPWEGTYEQYF. The chain uses TRBV6-4 and TRBJ2-7, with TRBD2 matching 7 bases. Per germline, CDR1 MRHNA and CDR2 SNTAGT. The V gene end was trimmed by 4 bases and the J gene end by 2 bases; junction bases not matched to a gene: 11. There are 16 residues in the CDR3.

The rearrangement joins TRBV11-3 to TRBJ2-7; D might be TRBD2 (5 bases). V shed 5 bases and J shed 3 bases, with 8 bases lying between them. The length of the CDR3 is 12 residues. Germline V CDR1 and CDR2: SGHNT, YENEEA. CDR3 amino acids: CASSLRGYEQYF. CDR3 bases: TGTGCCAGCAGCCTCCGGGGCTACGAGCAGTACTTC. Variable domain in full (rest from reference TRBV11-3 and TRBJ2-7): EAGVVQSPRYKIIEKKQPVAFWCNPISGHNTLYWYLQNLGQGPELLIRYENEEAVDDSQLPKDRFSAERLKGVDSTLKIQPAELGDSAVYLCASSLRGYEQYFGPGTRLTVT.

The chain combines TRBV7-9 with TRBJ1-2, with D perhaps TRBD1 (5 bases). The CDR3 has 15 residues. Trimming pared 0 bases from V and 0 bases from J, leaving 8 bases between. Per germline, CDR1 SEHNR and CDR2 FQNEAQ (reference sequence). The chain's CDR3 is CASSLAGGPNYGYTF. The DNA of the CDR3 is TGTGCCAGCAGCTTAGCGGGGGGACCTAACTATGGCTACACCTTC.

This chain connects TRBV5-1 to TRBJ2-5, with 7 nucleotides matching TRBD2. This CDR3 comprises 14 residues. The V gene's germline CDR1 is SGHRS and CDR2 YFSETQ. V shed 2 bases and J 8 bases; nucleotides not matched to a gene: 9. CDR3 sequence reads: CASSFPAGEGTQYF. Written as DNA, the CDR3 is TGCGCCAGCAGCTTTCCGGCGGGAGAAGGAACCCAGTACTTC.

The genes are TRBV5-4 and TRBJ2-7; 7 bases fit TRBD2. CDR1 is SGHNT, CDR2 YYREEE, per germline (reference sequence). V lost 4 bases and J lost 6; bases outside the gene matches: 7. There are 13 residues in the CDR3. CDR3 nucleotide sequence: TGTGCCAGCAGCCCTAGCGGCCGGCGCGAGCAGTACTTC. Its translation: CASSPSGRREQYF.

This chain joins TRBV29-1 and TRBJ2-6; D unresolved. V lost 5 bases and J lost 0, with 8 bases in between. CDR1 and CDR2 from the germline V gene are SQVTM and ANQGSEA. The CDR3 is 14 amino acids. The CDR3 nucleotides read TGCAGCGTTTCGGTCCTCTCTGGGGCCAACGTCCTGACTTTC. Translated, it gives CSVSVLSGANVLTF.

The chain has TRBV11-3 and TRBJ2-1; 16 nucleotides match TRBD2. CDR3 length equals 17 residues. From germline, CDR1 is SGHNT and CDR2 YENEEA. V gave up 4 bases and J gave up 7 bases; unmatched junction bases: 7. The CDR3 here is CASSSGTSGRAINEQFF. CDR3 DNA sequence: TGTGCCAGCAGCTCCGGGACTAGCGGGAGGGCCATAAATGAGCAGTTCTTC.

The chain couples TRBV29-1 to TRBJ2-6; the D gene is possibly TRBD2 (5 bases). The CDR3 has 13 amino acids. V lost 6 bases and J 2 bases, leaving 8 bases between the germline ends. Germline-derived CDR1 and CDR2 are SQVTM and ANQGSEA. The CDR3 region has the DNA TGCAGCGTAACCGGGGCTGGGGCCAACGTCCTGACTTTC. The encoded protein is CSVTGAGANVLTF.

The J gene is TRBJ1-1, the V gene TRBV5-5, with D maybe TRBD1 (6 bases). Germline V gene data show CDR1 as SGHKS and CDR2 as YYEKEE (reference sequence). Trimming left V 4 bases short and J 5 bases short, with 9 bases between. The CDR3 loop spans 12 amino acids. The CDR3 coding sequence is TGTGCCAGCAGCGTACAGGGAACTGAAGCTTTCTTT. Translation: CASSVQGTEAFF.

The gene calls are TRBV28 and TRBJ1-1, with D possibly matching TRBD1 (5 bases). Trimming shortened V by 2 bases and J by 5 bases, and 12 bases separated the two germline ends. This CDR3 comprises 14 residues. Per germline, CDR1 MDHEN and CDR2 SYDVKM. This CDR3 reads CASSLSQGYTEAFF. For the CDR3, the DNA is TGTGCCAGCAGTTTAAGTCAGGGTTATACTGAAGCTTTCTTT.

V gene TRBV7-2 combines with J gene TRBJ2-7, with TRBD2 matching 8 bases. V shed 3 bases, J shed 5 bases, and the junction held 6 bases outside the gene matches. The CDR3 runs 14 residues. Germline CDR1 and CDR2: SGHTA and FQGNSA. CDR3 bases: TGTGCCAGCAGCTTGGAGCGGGAGAGCGACGAGCAGTACTTC. Its protein product is CASSLERESDEQYF.

This clone showed up just a few times. V is TRBV19 and J is TRBJ1-3; tentatively, D is TRBD1 (5 bases). V dropped 2 bases and J dropped 0 bases, with 14 bases sitting between them. The length of the CDR3 is 17 residues. The germline gives CDR1 LNHDA, CDR2 SQIVND (reference sequence). CDR3 sequence reads: CASSINGQLISGNTIYF. The CDR3 DNA reads TGTGCCAGTAGTATAAACGGACAACTGATCTCTGGAAACACCATATATTTT.